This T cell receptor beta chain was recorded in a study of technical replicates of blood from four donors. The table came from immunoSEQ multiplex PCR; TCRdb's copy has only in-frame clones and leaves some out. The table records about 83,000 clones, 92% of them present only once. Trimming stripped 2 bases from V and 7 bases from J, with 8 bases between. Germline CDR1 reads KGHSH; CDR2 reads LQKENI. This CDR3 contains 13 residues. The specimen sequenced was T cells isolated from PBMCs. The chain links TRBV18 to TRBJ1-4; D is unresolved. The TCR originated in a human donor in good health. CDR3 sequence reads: CASSPGRVEKLFF. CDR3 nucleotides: TGTGCCAGCTCACCAGGGAGGGTTGAAAAACTGTTTTTT.